This T cell receptor (beta chain) originates from a study of early T cells in non-severe SARS-CoV-2 infection. TCRdb processed the 5' RACE reads anew with MiXCR; each CDR3 protein has one entry. The table shows 40,000 to 55,000 distinct CDR3 sequences, with about 12% occurring only once. This clonotype was counted between two and nine times. This clonotype originated in an adult who was a healthcare worker with PCR-confirmed SARS-CoV-2 infection or an uninfected control (not recorded which). The sequencing input was whole blood.

CDR3 loop: CASNPGAGARSYNEQFF. The CDR3 coding sequence is TGTGCCAGCAACCCCGGGGCGGGGGCCAGGAGCTACAATGAGCAGTTCTTC. The genes are TRBV3-1 and TRBJ2-1; TRBD2 is a possible D gene (7 bases). The CDR3 is made up of 17 amino acids. The germline gives CDR1 LGHDT, CDR2 YNNKEL (reference sequence). V was trimmed by 7 bases and J by 3 bases, leaving 22 bases between them.